This T cell receptor beta chain was identified in a study of OX40 agonist ivuxolimab in advanced cancers. Across the whole study: The study gave patients intravenous ivuxolimab at 0.01 to 10 mg/kg every 2 weeks.

Study-wide findings and caveats: Averaged across samples, CD8+ T cells carried more expanded clones than CD4+ did. Part of the nonresponder group also had normalized T-cell clonal expansion that was low.

Generated by immunoSEQ multiplex PCR, the TCRdb table keeps only in-frame clones and is missing some. In the table there are under 20,000 clones, around 69% of which are singletons. In regard to this clone: Its matching antigen is unknown.

With 2 bases removed from V and 0 bases from J, the gap between germline ends came to 25 bases. This CDR3 is 20 amino acids long. Germline V gene data show CDR1 as SGHNT and CDR2 as YYREEE (reference sequence). The sequences come from CD4+ or CD8+ T cells sorted from blood, collected in a trial of the OX40 agonist ivuxolimab. This receptor was identified in an adult with an advanced solid tumor such as melanoma, head and neck, liver or kidney cancer. The V gene is TRBV5-4, the J gene TRBJ2-3; D call uncertain. The CDR3 loop is CASSLSPPDIGMLSTDTQYF. CDR3 bases: TGTGCCAGCAGCTTATCCCCCCCCGACATTGGGATGCTTAGCACAGATACGCAGTATTTT.